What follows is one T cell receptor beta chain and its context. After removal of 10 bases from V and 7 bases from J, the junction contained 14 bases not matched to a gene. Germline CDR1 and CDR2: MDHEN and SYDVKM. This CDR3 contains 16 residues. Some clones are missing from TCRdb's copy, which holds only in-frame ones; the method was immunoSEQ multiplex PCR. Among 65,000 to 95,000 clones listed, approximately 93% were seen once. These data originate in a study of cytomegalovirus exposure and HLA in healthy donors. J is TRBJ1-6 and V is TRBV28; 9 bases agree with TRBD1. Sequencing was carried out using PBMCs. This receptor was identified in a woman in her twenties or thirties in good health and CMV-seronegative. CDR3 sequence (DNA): TGTGCCACCGAGGGAGGGACAGGGAGGGGGAATTCACCCCTCCACTTT. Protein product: CATEGGTGRGNSPLHF.